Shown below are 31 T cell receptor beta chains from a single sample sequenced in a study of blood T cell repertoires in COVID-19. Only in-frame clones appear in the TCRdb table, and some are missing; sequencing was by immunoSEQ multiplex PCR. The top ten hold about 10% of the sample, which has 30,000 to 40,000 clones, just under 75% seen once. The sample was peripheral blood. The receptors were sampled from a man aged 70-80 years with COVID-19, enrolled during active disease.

CDR3 sequence: CASSPDSNEQFF. CDR3 sequence (DNA): TGTGCCAGCTCACCGGACAGCAATGAGCAGTTCTTC. J is TRBJ2-1 and V is TRBV18; D may be TRBD1 (6 bases). The CDR3 is made up of 12 amino acids. Germline loops: CDR1 KGHSH, CDR2 LQKENI. Trimming removed 3 bases at V and 6 bases at J, with 6 bases between.

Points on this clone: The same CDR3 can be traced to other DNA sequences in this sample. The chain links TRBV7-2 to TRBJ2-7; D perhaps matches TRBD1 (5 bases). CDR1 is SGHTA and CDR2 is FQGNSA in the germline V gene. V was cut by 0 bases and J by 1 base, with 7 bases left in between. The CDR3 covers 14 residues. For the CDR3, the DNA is TGTGCCAGCAGCTTAGCAAGGGGATCCTACGAGCAGTACTTC. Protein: CASSLARGSYEQYF.

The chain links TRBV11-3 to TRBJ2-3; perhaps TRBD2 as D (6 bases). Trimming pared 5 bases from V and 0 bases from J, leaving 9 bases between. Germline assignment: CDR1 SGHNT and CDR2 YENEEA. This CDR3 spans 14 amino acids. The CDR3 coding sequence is TGTGCCAGCAGCCGCGGGGATAGCACAGATACGCAGTATTTT. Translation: CASSRGDSTDTQYF.

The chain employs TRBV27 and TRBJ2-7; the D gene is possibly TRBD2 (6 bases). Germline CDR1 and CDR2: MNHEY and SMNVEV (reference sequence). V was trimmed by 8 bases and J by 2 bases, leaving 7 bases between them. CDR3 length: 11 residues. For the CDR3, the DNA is TGTGCCAGCGGGGGGACCTACGAGCAGTACTTC. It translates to CASGGTYEQYF.

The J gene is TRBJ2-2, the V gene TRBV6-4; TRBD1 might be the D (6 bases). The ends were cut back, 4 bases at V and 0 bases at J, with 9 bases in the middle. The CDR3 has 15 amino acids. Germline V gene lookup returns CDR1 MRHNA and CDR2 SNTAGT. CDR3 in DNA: TGTGCCAGCAGTGTTGAGGGGGCGAACACCGGGGAGCTGTTTTTT. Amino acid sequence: CASSVEGANTGELFF.

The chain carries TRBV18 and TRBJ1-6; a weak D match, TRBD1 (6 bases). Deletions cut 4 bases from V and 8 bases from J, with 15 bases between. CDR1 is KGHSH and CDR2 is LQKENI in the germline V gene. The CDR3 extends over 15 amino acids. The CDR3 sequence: CASSLEGHRDSPLHF. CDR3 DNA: TGTGCCAGCTCACTGGAAGGACACAGGGATTCACCCCTCCACTTT.

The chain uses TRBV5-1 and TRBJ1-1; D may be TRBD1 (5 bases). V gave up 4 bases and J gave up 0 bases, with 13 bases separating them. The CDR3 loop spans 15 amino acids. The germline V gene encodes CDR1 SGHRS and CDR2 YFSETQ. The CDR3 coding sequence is TGCGCCAGCAGCAGAGAAACAGGAATGAACACTGAAGCTTTCTTT. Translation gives CASSRETGMNTEAFF.

CDR3 amino acids: CASSGTSGQSYEQYF. In DNA, the CDR3 is TGCGCCAGCAGCGGGACTAGCGGGCAGAGCTACGAGCAGTACTTC. The genes are TRBV10-2 and TRBJ2-7; 12 bases fit TRBD2. The CDR3 consists of 15 residues. V shed 6 bases and J 3 bases; nucleotides not matched to a gene: 6. Germline V CDR1 and CDR2: WSHSY, SAAADI.

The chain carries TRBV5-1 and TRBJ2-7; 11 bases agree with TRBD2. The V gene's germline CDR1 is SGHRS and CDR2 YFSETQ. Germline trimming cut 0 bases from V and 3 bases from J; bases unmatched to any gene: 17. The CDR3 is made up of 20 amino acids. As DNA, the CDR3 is TGCGCCAGCAGCTTGGAATACCTAGCGGGAGGACCAAACTCAGACTACGAGCAGTACTTC. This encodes CASSLEYLAGGPNSDYEQYF.

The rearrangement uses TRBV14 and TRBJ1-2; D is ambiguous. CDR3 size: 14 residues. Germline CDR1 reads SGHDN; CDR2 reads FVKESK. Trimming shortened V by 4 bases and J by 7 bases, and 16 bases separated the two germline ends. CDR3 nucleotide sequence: TGTGCCAGCAGCCCCGACCGGGGTATTGGTGGCTACACCTTC. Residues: CASSPDRGIGGYTF.

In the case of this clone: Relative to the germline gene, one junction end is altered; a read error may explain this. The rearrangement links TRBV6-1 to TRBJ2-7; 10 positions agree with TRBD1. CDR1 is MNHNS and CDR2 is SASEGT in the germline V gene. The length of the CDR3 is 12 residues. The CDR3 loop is CASSEAQRDRGF. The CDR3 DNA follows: TGTGCCAGCAGTGAAGCGCAACGGGACAGGGGTTTC.

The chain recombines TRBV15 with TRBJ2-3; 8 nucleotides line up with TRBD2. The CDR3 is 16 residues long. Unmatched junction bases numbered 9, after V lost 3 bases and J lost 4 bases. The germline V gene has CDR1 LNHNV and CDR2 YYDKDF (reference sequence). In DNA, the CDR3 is TGTGCCACCAGCAGGAGGGGGACGGGAGGGGCAGATACGCAGTATTTT. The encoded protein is CATSRRGTGGADTQYF.

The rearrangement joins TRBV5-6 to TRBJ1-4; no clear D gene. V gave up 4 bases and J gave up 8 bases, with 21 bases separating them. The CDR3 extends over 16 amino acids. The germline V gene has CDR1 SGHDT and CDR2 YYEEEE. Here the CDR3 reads CASSPQDGSAGEKLFF. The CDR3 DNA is TGTGCCAGCAGCCCCCAAGACGGCTCCGCGGGGGAAAAACTGTTTTTT.

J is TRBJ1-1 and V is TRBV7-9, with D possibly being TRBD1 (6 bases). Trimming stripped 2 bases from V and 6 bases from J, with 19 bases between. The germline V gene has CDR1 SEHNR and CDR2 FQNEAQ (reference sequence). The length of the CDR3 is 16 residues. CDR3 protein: CASSLFPTRGASEAFF. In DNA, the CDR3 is TGTGCCAGCAGCTTATTCCCCACCCGGGGGGCCTCTGAAGCTTTCTTT. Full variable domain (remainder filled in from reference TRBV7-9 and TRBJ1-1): DTGVSQNPRHKITKRGQNVTFRCDPISEHNRLYWYRQTLGQGPEFLTYFQNEAQLEKSRLLSDRFSAERPKGSFSTLEIQRTEQGDSAMYLCASSLFPTRGASEAFFGQGTRLTVV.

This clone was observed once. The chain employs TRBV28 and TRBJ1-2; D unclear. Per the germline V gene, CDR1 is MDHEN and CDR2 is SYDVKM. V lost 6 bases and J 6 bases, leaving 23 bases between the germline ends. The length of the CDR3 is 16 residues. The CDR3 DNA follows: TGTGCCAGCAGGCCACCCCTCGACACACGGCGAAATGGCTACACCTTC. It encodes CASRPPLDTRRNGYTF.

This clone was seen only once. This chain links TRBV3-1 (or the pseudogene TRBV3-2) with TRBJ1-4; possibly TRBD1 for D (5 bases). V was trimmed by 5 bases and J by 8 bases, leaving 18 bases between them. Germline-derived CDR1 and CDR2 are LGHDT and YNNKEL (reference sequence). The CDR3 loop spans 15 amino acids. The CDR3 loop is CASSAARGGVEKLFF. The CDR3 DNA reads TGTGCCAGCAGCGCAGCTAGGGGAGGGGTGGAAAAACTGTTTTTT.

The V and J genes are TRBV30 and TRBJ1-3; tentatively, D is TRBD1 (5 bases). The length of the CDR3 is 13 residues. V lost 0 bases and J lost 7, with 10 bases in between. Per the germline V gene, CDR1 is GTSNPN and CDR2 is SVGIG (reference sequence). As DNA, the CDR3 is TGTGCCTGGAGTGTACAGGTCGGGAACACCATATATTTT. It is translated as CAWSVQVGNTIYF.

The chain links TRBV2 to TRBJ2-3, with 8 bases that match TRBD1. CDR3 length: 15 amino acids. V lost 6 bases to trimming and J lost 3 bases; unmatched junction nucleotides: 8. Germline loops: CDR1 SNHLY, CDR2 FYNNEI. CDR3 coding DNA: TGTGCCAGCAGGACAGGGGCAGTCCTAACAGATACGCAGTATTTT. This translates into CASRTGAVLTDTQYF.

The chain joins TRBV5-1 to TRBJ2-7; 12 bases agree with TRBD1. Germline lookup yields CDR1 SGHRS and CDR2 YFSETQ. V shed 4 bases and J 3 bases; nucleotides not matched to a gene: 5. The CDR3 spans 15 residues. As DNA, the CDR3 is TGCGCCAGCAGCGGGGGACAGGGGGCTCTCTACGAGCAGTACTTC. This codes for CASSGGQGALYEQYF.

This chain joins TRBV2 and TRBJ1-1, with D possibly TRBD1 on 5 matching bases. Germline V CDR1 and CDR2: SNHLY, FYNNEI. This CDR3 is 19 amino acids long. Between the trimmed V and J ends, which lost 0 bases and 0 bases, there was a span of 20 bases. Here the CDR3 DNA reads TGTGCCAGCAGTGAAGCGTTAACGGGGGGTGCCCCCATGAACACTGAAGCTTTCTTT. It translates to CASSEALTGGAPMNTEAFF.

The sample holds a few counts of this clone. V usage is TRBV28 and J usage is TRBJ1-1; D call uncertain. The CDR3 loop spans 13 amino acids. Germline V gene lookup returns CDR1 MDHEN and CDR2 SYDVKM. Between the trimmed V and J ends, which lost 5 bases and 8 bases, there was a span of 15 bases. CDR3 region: CASSDVRSLEAFF. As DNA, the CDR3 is TGTGCCAGCAGTGATGTGAGAAGTCTGGAAGCTTTCTTT.

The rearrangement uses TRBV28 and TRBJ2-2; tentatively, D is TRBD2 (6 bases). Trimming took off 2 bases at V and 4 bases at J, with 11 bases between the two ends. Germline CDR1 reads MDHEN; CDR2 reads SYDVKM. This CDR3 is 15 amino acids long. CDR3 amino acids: CASSLPGAGTGELFF. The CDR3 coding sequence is TGTGCCAGCAGTTTACCGGGAGCAGGCACCGGGGAGCTGTTTTTT.

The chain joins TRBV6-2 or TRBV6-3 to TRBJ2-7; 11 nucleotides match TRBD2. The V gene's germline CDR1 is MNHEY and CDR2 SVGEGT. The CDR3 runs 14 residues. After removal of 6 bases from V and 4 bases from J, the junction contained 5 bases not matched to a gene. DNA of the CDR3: TGTGCCAGCAGCCTACTAGCGGGGGAATACGAGCAGTACTTC. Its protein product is CASSLLAGEYEQYF.

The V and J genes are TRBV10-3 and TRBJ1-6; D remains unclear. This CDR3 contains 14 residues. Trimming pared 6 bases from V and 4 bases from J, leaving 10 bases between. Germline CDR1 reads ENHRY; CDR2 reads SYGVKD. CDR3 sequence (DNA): TGTGCCATCAGGGAGGAGGGTTATAATTCACCCCTCCACTTT. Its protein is CAIREEGYNSPLHF.

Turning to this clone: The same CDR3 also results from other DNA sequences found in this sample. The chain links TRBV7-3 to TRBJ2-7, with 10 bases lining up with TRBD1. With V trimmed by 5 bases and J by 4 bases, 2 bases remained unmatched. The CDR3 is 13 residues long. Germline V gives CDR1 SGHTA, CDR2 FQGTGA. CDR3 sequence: CASSRDRGYEQYF. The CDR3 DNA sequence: TGTGCCAGCAGCCGGGACAGGGGTTACGAGCAGTACTTC.

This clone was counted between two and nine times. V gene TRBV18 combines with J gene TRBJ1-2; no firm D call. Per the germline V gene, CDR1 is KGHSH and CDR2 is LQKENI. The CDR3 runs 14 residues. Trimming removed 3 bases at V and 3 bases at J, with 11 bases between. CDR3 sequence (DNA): TGTGCCAGCTCACCCCTAGGACTGGACTATGGCTACACCTTC. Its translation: CASSPLGLDYGYTF.

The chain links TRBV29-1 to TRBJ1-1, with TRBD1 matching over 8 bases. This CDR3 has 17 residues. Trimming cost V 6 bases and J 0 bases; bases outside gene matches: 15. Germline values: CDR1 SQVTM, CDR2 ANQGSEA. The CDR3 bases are TGCAGCGTGCTCCAGGGGGCAGGACACCCCATGAACACTGAAGCTTTCTTT. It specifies CSVLQGAGHPMNTEAFF. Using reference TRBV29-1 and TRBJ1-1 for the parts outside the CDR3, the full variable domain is SAVISQKPSRDICQRGTSLTIQCQVDSQVTMMFWYRQQPGQSLTLIATANQGSEATYESGFVIDKFPISRPNLTFSTLTVSNMSPEDSSIYLCSVLQGAGHPMNTEAFFGQGTRLTVV.

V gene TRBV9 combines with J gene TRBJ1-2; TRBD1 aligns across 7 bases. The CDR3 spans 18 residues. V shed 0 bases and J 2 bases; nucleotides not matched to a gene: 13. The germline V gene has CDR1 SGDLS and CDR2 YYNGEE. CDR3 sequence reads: CASSVATGPRDSNYGYTF. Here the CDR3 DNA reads TGTGCCAGCAGCGTAGCTACGGGCCCCCGGGACAGCAACTATGGCTACACCTTC.

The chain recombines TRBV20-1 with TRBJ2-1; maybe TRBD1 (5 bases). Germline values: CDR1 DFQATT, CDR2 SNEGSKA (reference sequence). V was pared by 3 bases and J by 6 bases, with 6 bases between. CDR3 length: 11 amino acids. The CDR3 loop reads CSASQGNEQFF. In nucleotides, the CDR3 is TGCAGTGCTAGTCAGGGCAATGAGCAGTTCTTC.

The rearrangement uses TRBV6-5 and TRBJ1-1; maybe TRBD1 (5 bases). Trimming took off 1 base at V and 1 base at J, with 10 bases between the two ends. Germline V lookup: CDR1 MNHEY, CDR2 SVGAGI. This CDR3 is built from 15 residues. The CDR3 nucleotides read TGTGCCAGCAGTTACTATGGACACCAGAACACTGAAGCTTTCTTT. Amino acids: CASSYYGHQNTEAFF.

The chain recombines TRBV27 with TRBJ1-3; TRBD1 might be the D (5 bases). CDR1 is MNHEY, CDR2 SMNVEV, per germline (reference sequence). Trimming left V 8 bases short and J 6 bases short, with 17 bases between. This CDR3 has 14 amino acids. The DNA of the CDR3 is TGTGCCAGCCGAGCTTTGGGAGGGGCAAACACCATATATTTT. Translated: CASRALGGANTIYF.